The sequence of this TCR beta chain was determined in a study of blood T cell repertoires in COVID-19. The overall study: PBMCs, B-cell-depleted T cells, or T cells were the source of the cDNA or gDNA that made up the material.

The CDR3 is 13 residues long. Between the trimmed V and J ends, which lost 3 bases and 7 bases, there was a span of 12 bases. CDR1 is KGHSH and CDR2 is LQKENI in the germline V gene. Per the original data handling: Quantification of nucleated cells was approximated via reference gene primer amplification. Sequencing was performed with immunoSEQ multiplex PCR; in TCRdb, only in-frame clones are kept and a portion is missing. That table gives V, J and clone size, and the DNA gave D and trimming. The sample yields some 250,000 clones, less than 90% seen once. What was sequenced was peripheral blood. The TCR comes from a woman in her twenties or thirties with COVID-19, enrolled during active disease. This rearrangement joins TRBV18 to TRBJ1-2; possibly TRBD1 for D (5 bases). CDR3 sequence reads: CASSPSGRVGYTF. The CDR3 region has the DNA TGTGCCAGCTCACCTTCCGGCAGGGTTGGCTACACCTTC.